These 20 T cell receptor beta chains share one sample of origin, sequenced in a study of human T cells and chemical hapten exposure. MiXCR, run by TCRdb on the RACE reads, gives a single entry per CDR3 protein. The sample carries roughly 180,000 distinct CDR3 sequences, 20% to 25% recorded once. Time point reported: patch test 1, 2 weeks after DPC sensitization. As to treatment: therapeutic diphenylcyclopropenone sensitization with weekly scalp DPC. Material: whole blood, obtained in connection with sensitization to the hapten diphenylcyclopropenone (DPC). Receptors were obtained from a woman between 50 and 59 years old with alopecia areata. Some clones in this sample may be carry-over from other donors' samples.

This sequence joins TRBV10-3 and TRBJ2-6; D gene ambiguous. The CDR3 sequence is 14 residues long. V lost 3 bases to trimming and J lost 4 bases, with 7 bases between them. Germline V gene sequence: CDR1 ENHRY, CDR2 SYGVKD. The CDR3 sequence: CAISDGVGANVLTF. The CDR3 nucleotides are TGTGCCATCAGTGATGGAGTCGGGGCCAACGTCCTGACTTTC.

The genes are TRBV14 and TRBJ2-7; 7 bases match TRBD2. Trimming cost V 6 bases and J 2 bases; bases outside gene matches: 7. Germline V gene lookup returns CDR1 SGHDN and CDR2 FVKESK. CDR3 length: 14 residues. CDR3: CASSSSGTAYEQYF. The CDR3 coding sequence is TGTGCCAGCAGTTCGAGCGGGACCGCCTACGAGCAGTACTTC.

This clonotype has more than one count but fewer than ten. The V gene is TRBV6-1, the J gene TRBJ1-2; no clear D. Germline values: CDR1 MNHNS, CDR2 SASEGT. This CDR3 region has 10 residues. The germline V and J ends were trimmed by 6 bases and 5 bases, with 4 bases remaining between them. This CDR3 is CASSYYGYTF. The CDR3 DNA is TGTGCCAGCAGCTATTATGGCTACACCTTC.

The chain links TRBV7-2 to TRBJ2-5; 7 bases are shared with TRBD2. The V segment lost 3 bases and the J segment 2 bases; nucleotides outside the gene matches: 6. This CDR3 is built from 15 residues. Germline assignment: CDR1 SGHTA and CDR2 FQGNSA. The CDR3 DNA reads TGTGCCAGCAGCTTTGTTCTAGCGGTACAAGAGACCCAGTACTTC. Residues: CASSFVLAVQETQYF. The complete variable domain, with remaining parts taken from reference TRBV7-2 and TRBJ2-5, reads GAGVSQSPSNKVTEKGKDVELRCDPISGHTALYWYRQSLGQGLEFLIYFQGNSAPDKSGLPSDRFSAERTGGSVSTLTIQRTQQEDSAVYLCASSFVLAVQETQYFGPGTRLLVL.

The chain links TRBV10-3 to TRBJ1-1, with D perhaps matching TRBD1 (5 bases). Trimming left V 5 bases short and J 0 bases short, with 7 bases between. The germline V gene encodes CDR1 ENHRY and CDR2 SYGVKD. The CDR3 runs to 13 residues. The CDR3 sequence: CAISPGLNTEAFF. The CDR3 nucleotides read TGTGCCATCAGTCCGGGACTGAACACTGAAGCTTTCTTT.

This clonotype was counted only a few times. V is TRBV20-1 and J is TRBJ1-2, with a possible D match to TRBD1 (5 bases). Germline assignment: CDR1 DFQATT and CDR2 SNEGSKA (reference sequence). The CDR3 runs 13 residues. V shed 3 bases and J shed 4 bases, with 12 bases lying between them. This CDR3 reads CSASLLTVYGYTF. CDR3 bases: TGCAGTGCTAGTCTTTTGACAGTCTATGGCTACACCTTC.

This clonotype was seen many times. The chain combines TRBV20-1 with TRBJ2-7, with D uncertain. Germline CDR1 and CDR2: DFQATT and SNEGSKA (reference sequence). The CDR3 runs to 12 residues. Trimming pared 4 bases from V and 3 bases from J, leaving 10 bases between. The CDR3 spells CSATDTSYEQYF. The CDR3 nucleotides are TGCAGTGCTACCGACACAAGCTACGAGCAGTACTTC.

The rearrangement joins TRBV6-5 to TRBJ2-1; D ambiguous. V was clipped by 5 bases and J by 9 bases, with 17 bases between them. Germline V gene lookup returns CDR1 MNHEY and CDR2 SVGAGI. The CDR3 loop spans 14 amino acids. The CDR3 DNA reads as TGTGCCAGCAGTCGTCCGAACGTAGCTGCTGAGCAGTTCTTC. The encoded protein is CASSRPNVAAEQFF.

This clonotype was counted at least ten times. The rearrangement links TRBV20-1 to TRBJ2-1; 13 bases match TRBD2. Germline CDR1 and CDR2: DFQATT and SNEGSKA (reference sequence). V lost 3 bases and J lost 1; bases outside the gene matches: 3. The CDR3 length is 16 residues. The CDR3 DNA reads TGCAGTGCTAGCCGACTAGCGGGAGGTTCCTACAATGAGCAGTTCTTC. Translation: CSASRLAGGSYNEQFF.

The rearrangement links TRBV3-1 to TRBJ1-1; a weak D match, TRBD1 (5 bases). The CDR3 runs to 15 residues. Germline lookup yields CDR1 LGHDT and CDR2 YNNKEL (reference sequence). The V end was cut by 0 bases, the J end by 8 bases, with 16 bases between. CDR3 protein: CASSQDSRVSREAFF. DNA of the CDR3: TGTGCCAGCAGCCAAGATTCCAGGGTGAGCCGCGAAGCTTTCTTT.

V usage is TRBV19 and J usage is TRBJ2-1; D not certain. The V and J ends lost 5 bases and 10 bases respectively, with 12 bases between them. This CDR3 is built from 12 residues. CDR1 and CDR2 from the germline V gene are LNHDA and SQIVND (reference sequence). CDR3 loop: CASSGSPWEQFF. The DNA of the CDR3 is TGTGCCAGTAGTGGCAGCCCGTGGGAGCAGTTCTTC. The variable domain in full, with the rest retrieved from reference TRBV19 and TRBJ2-1, is DGGITQSPKYLFRKEGQNVTLSCEQNLNHDAMYWYRQDPGQGLRLIYYSQIVNDFQKGDIAEGYSVSREKKESFPLTVTSAQKNPTAFYLCASSGSPWEQFFGPGTRLTVL.

In this sample, this clonotype turned up a few times. V gene TRBV27 combines with J gene TRBJ2-2, with TRBD2 identical over 8 bases. This CDR3 is 16 amino acids long. J gave up 4 bases and V 8 bases, and 12 bases lay outside the gene matches. CDR1 MNHEY and CDR2 SMNVEV come from the germline V gene (reference sequence). The CDR3 DNA follows: TGTGCCAGCCGCGTTCCCGGGAGGGCTGGCACCGGGGAGCTGTTTTTT. This sequence encodes CASRVPGRAGTGELFF.

The table lists this clonotype with a few counts. The chain combines TRBV7-2 with TRBJ2-7, with TRBD2 matching 11 bases. Germline V gene data show CDR1 as SGHTA and CDR2 as FQGNSA. CDR3 length: 14 amino acids. The junction had 3 bases not matched to a gene; V was cut back by 5 bases and J by 3 bases. Here the CDR3 DNA reads TGTGCCAGCAGCCATACTAGCGGGAGCTACGAGCAGTACTTC. This codes for CASSHTSGSYEQYF.

The gene calls are TRBV29-1 and TRBJ1-1; D is undetermined. The CDR3 runs 13 residues. The ends were cut back, 4 bases at V and 0 bases at J, with 9 bases in the middle. Germline CDR1 and CDR2: SQVTM and ANQGSEA. The CDR3 DNA is TGCAGCGTTGCTTCTAACATGAACACTGAAGCTTTCTTT. It yields the protein CSVASNMNTEAFF.

The rearrangement joins TRBV5-1 to TRBJ1-2; 7 nucleotides line up with TRBD1. J was trimmed by 6 bases and V by 0 bases; bases with no gene match: 2. The germline V gene has CDR1 SGHRS and CDR2 YFSETQ. This CDR3 region has 13 residues. In nucleotides, the CDR3 is TGCGCCAGCAGCTTGGGACAGGGAAATGGCTACACCTTC. Its protein is CASSLGQGNGYTF.

The V and J genes are TRBV5-6 and TRBJ1-5, with D maybe TRBD1 (5 bases). The CDR3 covers 14 residues. The germline gives CDR1 SGHDT, CDR2 YYEEEE. The germline V and J ends were trimmed by 4 bases and 6 bases, with 14 bases remaining between them. The CDR3 DNA sequence: TGTGCCAGCAGCATTGGTAGGGGTGGTCAGCCCCAGCATTTT. Residues: CASSIGRGGQPQHF. Full variable domain (missing parts from reference TRBV5-6 and TRBJ1-5): DAGVTQSPTHLIKTRGQQVTLRCSPKSGHDTVSWYQQALGQGPQFIFQYYEEEERQRGNFPDRFSGHQFPNYSSELNVNALLLGDSALYLCASSIGRGGQPQHFGDGTRLSIL.

At least ten counts were recorded for this clonotype. J is TRBJ1-1 and V is TRBV29-1; D is possibly TRBD1 (5 bases). Trimming took off 7 bases at V and 5 bases at J, with 11 bases between the two ends. Germline V gene lookup returns CDR1 SQVTM and CDR2 ANQGSEA. The CDR3 length is 11 residues. CDR3 region: CSADSWTEAFF. Written as DNA, the CDR3 is TGCAGCGCTGACAGCTGGACTGAAGCTTTCTTT.

The chain combines TRBV6-5 with TRBJ1-2, with 8 bases fitting TRBD1. Germline-derived CDR1 and CDR2 are MNHEY and SVGAGI. The CDR3 consists of 14 residues. V dropped 5 bases and J dropped 3; count of bases not matched to a gene: 5. This chain's CDR3 is CASSPRGRDYGYTF. In DNA form, the CDR3 reads TGTGCCAGCAGTCCCAGGGGGCGCGACTATGGCTACACCTTC.

In its sample, this clonotype was seen a few times. V is TRBV29-1 and J is TRBJ2-1; no reliable D call. V was clipped by 3 bases and J by 9 bases, with 9 bases between them. Germline V gene lookup returns CDR1 SQVTM and CDR2 ANQGSEA. The CDR3 covers 11 residues. For the CDR3, the DNA is TGCAGCGTTGATTTTGGGCTTGAGCAGTTCTTC. As protein: CSVDFGLEQFF.

The table lists this clonotype with a few counts. The rearrangement uses TRBV7-9 and TRBJ2-3, with D perhaps assigned TRBD1 or TRBD2 (5 bases each). Germline V gives CDR1 SEHNR, CDR2 FQNEAQ (reference sequence). V was clipped by 6 bases and J by 5 bases, with 12 bases between them. The length of the CDR3 is 13 residues. CDR3 residues: CASSPPGQDTQYF. CDR3 coding DNA: TGTGCCAGCAGTCCTCCGGGGCAAGATACGCAGTATTTT.